Below, one T cell receptor (beta chain) is given with its context. This entry is derived from a study of blood T cell repertoires in COVID-19. The V gene lost 4 bases and the J gene lost 0 bases, with 12 bases spanning the gap. The CDR3 has 16 amino acids. Germline values: CDR1 KGHSH, CDR2 LQKENI. Repertoires were generated with immunoSEQ multiplex PCR, while TCRdb's copy carries only in-frame clones and drops some. Of 70,000 to 75,000 clones in the sample, roughly 80% were seen once. The V and J genes are TRBV18 and TRBJ1-4; D possibly corresponds to TRBD1 (6 bases). Material for sequencing was peripheral blood. This TCR came from a woman in her seventies with acute or convalescent COVID-19. CDR3 in DNA: TGTGCCAGCTCACTCAGGGGTCGGGCAACTAATGAAAAACTGTTTTTT. It encodes CASSLRGRATNEKLFF.